One and the same sample provided the 15 T cell receptor beta chains below, sequenced in a study of T cells expressing NK-cell markers. TCRdb reanalyzed the 5' RACE reads, giving one entry per CDR3 protein sequence and no DNA. The sample's table shows around 700 distinct CDR3 sequences. Specimen: blood T cells: a sorted CD56 or NKG2C T cell subset, CD4+ or CD8+ T cells, or bulk PBMC T cells (not recorded which). These receptors were collected from a woman between 18 and 69 years old in good health.

Judged by frequency, this clonotype is medium-sized (0.01 to 0.1%). The V call is TRBV6-4, the J call TRBJ1-5. The CDR3 has 15 residues. Germline-derived CDR1 and CDR2 are MRHNA and SNTAGT. CDR3 residues: CASSDSAGSNQPQHF.

By frequency, this clonotype registers medium-sized. J is TRBJ2-1 and V is TRBV20-1; the D gene TCRdb calls, TRBD1, cannot be checked with no DNA. Germline loops: CDR1 DFQATT, CDR2 SNEGSKA (reference sequence). CDR3 size: 14 residues. CDR3 residues: CSAKTGSQPDEQFF.

Judged by frequency, this clonotype is medium-sized. This rearrangement joins TRBV30 to TRBJ1-1. Germline CDR1 is GTSNPN and CDR2 is SVGIG (reference sequence). The CDR3 extends over 13 amino acids. Here the CDR3 reads CAWSGDGYTEAFF. Combining the CDR3 with reference TRBV30 and TRBJ1-1 gives the whole variable domain SQTIHQWPATLVQPVGSPLSLECTVEGTSNPNLYWYRQAAGRGLQLLFYSVGIGQISSEVPQNLSASRPQDRQFILSSKKLLLSDSGFYLCAWSGDGYTEAFFGQGTRLTVV.

Measured by frequency, this clonotype is medium-sized (0.01 to 0.1%). The chain carries TRBV11-3 and TRBJ2-3; TCRdb proposes TRBD1, but this gene call is untestable without DNA. The CDR3 sequence is 11 residues long. From germline, CDR1 is SGHNT and CDR2 YENEEA. The CDR3 loop is CASLQGDTQYF.

This clonotype is classed as large by frequency. The CDR3 protein is CAWAPTSDGPDTQYF. The rearrangement joins TRBV30 to TRBJ2-3; TCRdb reports TRBD1, a call that lacks DNA to check it against. The CDR3 has 15 residues. Looked up from germline, CDR1 is GTSNPN and CDR2 is SVGIG (reference sequence).

The chain carries TRBV7-6 and TRBJ2-6. The CDR3 is 15 amino acids. Germline V gives CDR1 SGHVS, CDR2 FNYEAQ. CDR3 loop: CASSSTISGANVLTF. The full variable domain, completed using reference TRBV7-6 and TRBJ2-6, is GAGVSQSPRYKVTKRGQDVALRCDPISGHVSLYWYRQALGQGPEFLTYFNYEAQQDKSGLPNDRFSAERPEGSISTLTIQRTEQRDSAMYRCASSSTISGANVLTFGAGSRLTVL.

Frequency places this clonotype as large. J is TRBJ2-1 and V is TRBV20-1; TCRdb names TRBD1, which stays unverified in the absence of DNA. Germline V gene sequence: CDR1 DFQATT, CDR2 SNEGSKA (reference sequence). The CDR3 covers 14 residues. The CDR3 protein is CSAPMGREVVEQFF.

Its frequency marks this clonotype as medium-sized. The chain recombines TRBV29-1 with TRBJ1-5; absent DNA, TCRdb's TRBD1 call cannot be checked. The CDR3 has 15 residues. CDR1 and CDR2 (germline): SQVTM, ANQGSEA. Here the CDR3 reads CSAHETGGGDQPQHF.

In terms of frequency, this clonotype is medium-sized. The V and J genes are TRBV11-2 and TRBJ2-1. CDR3 size: 15 residues. Per the germline V gene, CDR1 is SGHAT and CDR2 is FQNNGV. CDR3 protein: CASTGSGIPYNEQFF.

Its frequency marks this clonotype as large. The rearrangement joins TRBV6-2 or TRBV6-3 to TRBJ2-5; TCRdb selects TRBD1, and the lack of DNA leaves this call unchecked. The germline CDR1 and CDR2 sequences are MNHEY and SVGEGT. The CDR3 runs 15 residues. The chain's CDR3 is CASKEGVTDSETQYF.

Considering frequency, this clonotype is medium-sized. The V call is TRBV20-1, the J call TRBJ2-2; TCRdb lists TRBD1, though no DNA is available to test this call. CDR1 is DFQATT, CDR2 SNEGSKA, per germline (reference sequence). The length of the CDR3 is 15 residues. The CDR3 is CSARKGGADTGELFF.

By frequency, this clonotype is large. V usage is TRBV4-3 and J usage is TRBJ2-6. The CDR3 totals 16 residues. In germline, CDR1 is LGHNA, CDR2 YSLEER. The CDR3 loop is CASSQDGSSGANVLTF.

This clonotype is labeled medium-sized based on frequency. J is TRBJ2-1 and V is TRBV6-2 or TRBV6-3; TCRdb calls TRBD2, which cannot be checked without DNA. The CDR3 length is 15 residues. Germline V gene lookup returns CDR1 MNHEY and CDR2 SVGEGT. The CDR3 sequence is CASSYSREGGNEQFF.

This clonotype is classed as large (0.1 to 1%) by frequency. The chain uses TRBV20-1 and TRBJ2-1; TCRdb names TRBD2, which stays unverified in the absence of DNA. The length of the CDR3 is 15 residues. Germline V gives CDR1 DFQATT, CDR2 SNEGSKA (reference sequence). CDR3 region: CSAGPGGGTYNEQFF.

This clonotype is deemed medium-sized by its frequency. The V call is TRBV6-2 or TRBV6-3, the J call TRBJ2-5; the TRBD1 assignment by TCRdb is unverifiable without DNA. Per the germline V gene, CDR1 is MNHEY and CDR2 is SVGEGT. This CDR3 spans 14 amino acids. CDR3: CASSGQADAETQYF.